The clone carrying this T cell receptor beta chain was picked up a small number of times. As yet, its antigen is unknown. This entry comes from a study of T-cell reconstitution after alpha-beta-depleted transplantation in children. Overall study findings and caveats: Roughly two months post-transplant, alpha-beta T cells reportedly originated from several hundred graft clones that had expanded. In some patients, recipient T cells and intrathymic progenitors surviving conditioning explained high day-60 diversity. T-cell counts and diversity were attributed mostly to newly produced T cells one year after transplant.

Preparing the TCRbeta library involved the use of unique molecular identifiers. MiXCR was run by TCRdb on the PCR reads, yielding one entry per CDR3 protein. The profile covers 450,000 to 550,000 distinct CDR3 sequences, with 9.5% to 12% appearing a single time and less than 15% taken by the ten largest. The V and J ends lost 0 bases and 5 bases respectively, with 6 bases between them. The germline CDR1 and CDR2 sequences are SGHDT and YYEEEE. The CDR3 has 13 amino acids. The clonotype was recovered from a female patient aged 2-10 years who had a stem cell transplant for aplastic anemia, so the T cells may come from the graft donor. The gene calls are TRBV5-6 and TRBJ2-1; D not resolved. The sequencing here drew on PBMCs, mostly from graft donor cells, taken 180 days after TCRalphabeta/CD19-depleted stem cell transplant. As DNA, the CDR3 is TGTGCCAGCAGCTTGGTGGCGGACAATGAGCAGTTCTTC. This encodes CASSLVADNEQFF.